Sequencing of this TCR beta chain was carried out in a study of Graves' ophthalmopathy and Graves' hyperthyroidism. The sample holds many counts of this clonotype. The final CDR3 position lacks the conserved phenylalanine or tryptophan, pointing to a likely read error. No DNA is shown, since the ends of the CDR3 on it are uncertain; the CDR3 is the one TCRdb lists. Ends included, the CDR3 has 12 residues. Germline lookup yields CDR1 MNHNS and CDR2 SASEGT. Researchers took RNA transcripts and amplified TCR beta CDR3 regions from them. Investigators did first-round RT-PCR with HTBI primers, then second-round multiplex PCR. TCRdb redid the calling of the multiplex PCR reads with MiXCR, one entry per CDR3 protein. Of hundreds of thousands of distinct CDR3 sequences in the sample, 22% were seen once.

The TCR was taken from a woman aged 18-29 years with stable Graves' hyperthyroidism. Some clones in this sample may be carry-over from other donors' samples. Sequencing was carried out using peripheral blood. This chain joins TRBV6-1 and TRBJ1-2; the DNA was not used to check the table's D call, TRBD1. The CDR3 spells CASRRQGGRFTL.